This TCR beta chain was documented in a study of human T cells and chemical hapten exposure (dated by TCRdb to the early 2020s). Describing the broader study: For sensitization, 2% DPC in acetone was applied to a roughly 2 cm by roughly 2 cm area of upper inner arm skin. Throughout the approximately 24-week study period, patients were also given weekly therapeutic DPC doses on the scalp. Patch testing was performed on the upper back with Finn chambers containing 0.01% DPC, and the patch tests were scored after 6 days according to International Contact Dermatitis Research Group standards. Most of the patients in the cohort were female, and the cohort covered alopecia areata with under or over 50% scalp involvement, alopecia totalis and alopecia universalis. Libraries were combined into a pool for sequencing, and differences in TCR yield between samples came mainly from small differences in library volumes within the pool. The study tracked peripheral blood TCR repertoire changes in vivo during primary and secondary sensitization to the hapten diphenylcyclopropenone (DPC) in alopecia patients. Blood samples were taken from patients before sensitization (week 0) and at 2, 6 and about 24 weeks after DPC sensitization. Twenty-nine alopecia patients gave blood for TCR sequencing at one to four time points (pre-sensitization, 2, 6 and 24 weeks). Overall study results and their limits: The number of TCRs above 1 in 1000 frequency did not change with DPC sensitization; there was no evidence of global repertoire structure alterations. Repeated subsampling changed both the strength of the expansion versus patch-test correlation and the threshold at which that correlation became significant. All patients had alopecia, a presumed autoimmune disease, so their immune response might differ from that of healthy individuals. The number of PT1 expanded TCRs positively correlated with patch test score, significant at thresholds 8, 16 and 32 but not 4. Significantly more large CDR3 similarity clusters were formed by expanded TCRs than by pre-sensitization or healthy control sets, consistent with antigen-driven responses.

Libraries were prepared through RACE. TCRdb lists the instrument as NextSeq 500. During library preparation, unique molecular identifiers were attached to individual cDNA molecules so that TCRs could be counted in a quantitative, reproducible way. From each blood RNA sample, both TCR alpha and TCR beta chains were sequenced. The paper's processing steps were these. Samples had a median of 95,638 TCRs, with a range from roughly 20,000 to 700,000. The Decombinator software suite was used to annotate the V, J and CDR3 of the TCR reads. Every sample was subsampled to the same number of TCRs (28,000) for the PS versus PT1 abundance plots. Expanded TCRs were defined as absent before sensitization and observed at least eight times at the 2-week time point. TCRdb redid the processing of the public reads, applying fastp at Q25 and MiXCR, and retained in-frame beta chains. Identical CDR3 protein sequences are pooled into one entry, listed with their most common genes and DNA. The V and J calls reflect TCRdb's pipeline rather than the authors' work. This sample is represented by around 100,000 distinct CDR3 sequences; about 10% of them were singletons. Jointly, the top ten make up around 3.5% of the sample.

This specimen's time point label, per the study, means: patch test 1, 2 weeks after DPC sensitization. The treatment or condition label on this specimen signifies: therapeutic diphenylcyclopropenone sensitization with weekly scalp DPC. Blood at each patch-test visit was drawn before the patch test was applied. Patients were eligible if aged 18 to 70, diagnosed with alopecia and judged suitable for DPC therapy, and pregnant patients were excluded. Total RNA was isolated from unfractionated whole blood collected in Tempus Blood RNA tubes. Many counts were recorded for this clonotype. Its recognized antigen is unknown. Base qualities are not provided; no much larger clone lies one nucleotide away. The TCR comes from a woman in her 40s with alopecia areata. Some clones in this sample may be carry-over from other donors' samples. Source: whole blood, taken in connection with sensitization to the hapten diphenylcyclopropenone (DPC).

The CDR3 is CASSVGQGGYTF. The bases are TGTGCCAGCAGTGTCGGACAGGGTGGCTACACCTTC. The chain is assembled from TRBV6-1 and TRBJ1-2, with 8 central nucleotides matching TRBD1. V ends up 4 bases short and J 7 bases short, with an unmatched junction base count of 2. The CDR3 spans 12 residues, from the cysteine through the phenylalanine. The only DNA kept is the CDR3, 36 bases in frame from the first base. Sequences MNHNS (CDR1) and SASEGT (CDR2) are obtained from the germline V gene.